The 2 T cell receptor beta chains given below trace back to one sample, sequenced in a study of shared clonotypes between healthy human individuals. Only in-frame clones appear in the TCRdb table, and some are missing; sequencing was by immunoSEQ multiplex PCR. Found here are nearly 2 million clones, about 95% of them singletons; the top ten hold less than 1.5%. Naive CD8 cells lacked CD45RO, underwent positive selection for CCR7 and left out terminally differentiated effector memory CD45RA+ cells. Sequencing was done on a sample of naive CD8+ T cells sorted from blood. These receptors all stem from a man aged 18 to 29 in good health.

V usage is TRBV30 and J usage is TRBJ1-2; 8 bases fit TRBD1. The length of the CDR3 is 12 residues. Germline values: CDR1 GTSNPN, CDR2 SVGIG (reference sequence). The V segment lost 2 bases and the J segment 11 bases; nucleotides outside the gene matches: 7. The CDR3 is CAWSPGQEFYTF. CDR3 DNA sequence: TGTGCCTGGAGTCCGGGACAGGAGTTTTACACCTTC.

The chain couples TRBV6-1 to TRBJ2-7; TRBD1 is a possible D gene (6 bases). The germline CDR1 and CDR2 sequences are MNHNS and SASEGT. This CDR3 is 14 amino acids long. V was pared by 3 bases and J by 3 bases, with 12 bases between. The CDR3 DNA reads TGTGCCAGCAGTGATTATTTGACAGGCTACGAGCAGTACTTC. As protein: CASSDYLTGYEQYF.